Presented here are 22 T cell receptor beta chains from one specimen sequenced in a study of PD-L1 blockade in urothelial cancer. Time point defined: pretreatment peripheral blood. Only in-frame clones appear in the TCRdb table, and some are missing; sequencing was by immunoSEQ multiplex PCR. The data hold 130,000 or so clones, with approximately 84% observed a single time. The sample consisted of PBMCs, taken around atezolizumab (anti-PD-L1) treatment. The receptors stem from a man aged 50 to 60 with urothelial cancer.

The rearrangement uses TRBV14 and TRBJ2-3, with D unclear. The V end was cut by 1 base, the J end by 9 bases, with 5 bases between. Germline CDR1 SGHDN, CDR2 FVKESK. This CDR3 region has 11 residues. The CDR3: CASSQGGTQYF. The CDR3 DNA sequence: TGTGCCAGCAGCCAAGGAGGCACGCAGTATTTT.

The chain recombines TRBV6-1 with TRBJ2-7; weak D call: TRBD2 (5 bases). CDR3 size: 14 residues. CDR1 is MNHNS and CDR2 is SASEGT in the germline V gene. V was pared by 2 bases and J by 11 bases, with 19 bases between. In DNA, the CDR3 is TGTGCCAGCAGTGAACTTCCAGTCCCTACGAGGGAGTACTTC. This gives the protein CASSELPVPTREYF.

The CDR3 DNA follows: TGTGCCAGCAGCTCCTACAGGGGCGGCACTGAAGCTTTCTTT. It yields the protein CASSSYRGGTEAFF. The chain couples TRBV7-2 to TRBJ1-1; 7 bases are a match to TRBD1. This CDR3 spans 14 amino acids. Trimming cost V 4 bases and J 4 bases; bases outside gene matches: 6. Germline loops: CDR1 SGHTA, CDR2 FQGNSA.

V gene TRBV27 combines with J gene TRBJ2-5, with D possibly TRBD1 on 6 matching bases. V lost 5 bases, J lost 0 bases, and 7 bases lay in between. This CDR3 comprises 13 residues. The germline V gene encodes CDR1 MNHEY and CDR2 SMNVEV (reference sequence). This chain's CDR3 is CASSRTDQETQYF. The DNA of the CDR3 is TGTGCCAGCAGTCGGACAGACCAAGAGACCCAGTACTTC.

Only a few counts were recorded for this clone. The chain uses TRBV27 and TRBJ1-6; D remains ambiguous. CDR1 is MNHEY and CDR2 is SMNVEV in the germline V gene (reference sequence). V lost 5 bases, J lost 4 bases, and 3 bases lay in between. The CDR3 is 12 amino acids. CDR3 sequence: CASSPYNSPLHF. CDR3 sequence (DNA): TGTGCCAGCAGTCCGTATAATTCACCCCTCCACTTT.

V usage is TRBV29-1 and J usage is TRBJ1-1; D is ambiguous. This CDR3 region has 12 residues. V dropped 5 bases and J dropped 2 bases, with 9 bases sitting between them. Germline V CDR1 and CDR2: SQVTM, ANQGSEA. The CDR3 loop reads CSVFSRNTEAFF. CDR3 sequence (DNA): TGCAGCGTTTTCTCTAGAAACACTGAAGCTTTCTTT. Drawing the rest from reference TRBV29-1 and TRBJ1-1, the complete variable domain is SAVISQKPSRDICQRGTSLTIQCQVDSQVTMMFWYRQQPGQSLTLIATANQGSEATYESGFVIDKFPISRPNLTFSTLTVSNMSPEDSSIYLCSVFSRNTEAFFGQGTRLTVV.

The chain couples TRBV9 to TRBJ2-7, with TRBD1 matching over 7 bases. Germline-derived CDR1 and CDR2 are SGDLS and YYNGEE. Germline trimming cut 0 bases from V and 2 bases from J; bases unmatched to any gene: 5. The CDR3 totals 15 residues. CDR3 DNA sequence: TGTGCCAGCAGCGTAGGGTGGGGACAGACCTACGAGCAGTACTTC. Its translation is CASSVGWGQTYEQYF.

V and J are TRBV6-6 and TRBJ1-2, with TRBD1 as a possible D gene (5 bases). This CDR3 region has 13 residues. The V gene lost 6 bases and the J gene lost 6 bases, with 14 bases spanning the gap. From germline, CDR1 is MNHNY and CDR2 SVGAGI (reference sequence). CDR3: CASSRRAGNGYTF. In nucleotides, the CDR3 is TGTGCCAGCAGCCGTCGGGCAGGGAATGGCTACACCTTC.

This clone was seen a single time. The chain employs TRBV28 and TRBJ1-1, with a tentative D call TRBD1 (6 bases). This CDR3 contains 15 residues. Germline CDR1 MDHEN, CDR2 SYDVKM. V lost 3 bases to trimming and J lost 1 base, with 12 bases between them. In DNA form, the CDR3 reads TGTGCCAGCAGTTTTCCGCAACAGGGGAACACTGAAGCTTTCTTT. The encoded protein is CASSFPQQGNTEAFF.

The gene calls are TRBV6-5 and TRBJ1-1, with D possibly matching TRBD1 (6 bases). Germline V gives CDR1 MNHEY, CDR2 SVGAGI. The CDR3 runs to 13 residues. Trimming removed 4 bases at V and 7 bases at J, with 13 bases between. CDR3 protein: CASSSAGDYEAFF. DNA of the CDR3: TGTGCCAGCAGTTCGGCAGGGGATTATGAAGCTTTCTTT.

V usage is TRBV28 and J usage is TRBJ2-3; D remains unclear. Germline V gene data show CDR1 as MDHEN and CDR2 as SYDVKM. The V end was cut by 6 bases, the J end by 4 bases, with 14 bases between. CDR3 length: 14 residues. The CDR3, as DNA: TGTGCCAGCAGCCGAGCGAGTAGACCAGATACGCAGTATTTT. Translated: CASSRASRPDTQYF.

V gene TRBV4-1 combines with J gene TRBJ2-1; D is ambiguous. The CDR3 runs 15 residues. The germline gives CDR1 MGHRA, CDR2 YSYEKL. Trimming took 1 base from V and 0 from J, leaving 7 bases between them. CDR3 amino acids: CASSQVPGSYNEQFF. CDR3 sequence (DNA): TGCGCCAGCAGCCAAGTACCGGGCTCCTACAATGAGCAGTTCTTC.

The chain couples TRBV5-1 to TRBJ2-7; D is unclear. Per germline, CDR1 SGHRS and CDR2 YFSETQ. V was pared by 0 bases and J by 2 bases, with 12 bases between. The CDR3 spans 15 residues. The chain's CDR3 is CASSLAPQVAYEQYF. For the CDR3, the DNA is TGCGCCAGCAGCTTGGCCCCTCAGGTCGCCTACGAGCAGTACTTC.

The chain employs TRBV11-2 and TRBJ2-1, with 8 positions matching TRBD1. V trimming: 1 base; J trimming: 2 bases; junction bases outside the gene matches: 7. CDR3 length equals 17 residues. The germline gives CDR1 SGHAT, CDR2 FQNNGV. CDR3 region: CASSLGAGTGPYNEQFF. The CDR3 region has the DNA TGTGCCAGCAGCTTAGGGGCCGGGACAGGACCCTACAATGAGCAGTTCTTC.

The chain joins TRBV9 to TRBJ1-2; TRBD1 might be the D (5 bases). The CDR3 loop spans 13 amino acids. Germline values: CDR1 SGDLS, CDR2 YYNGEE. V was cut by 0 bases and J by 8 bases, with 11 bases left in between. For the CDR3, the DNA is TGTGCCAGCAGCGTAGGGATGGGGCGCGGCTACACCTTC. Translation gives CASSVGMGRGYTF.

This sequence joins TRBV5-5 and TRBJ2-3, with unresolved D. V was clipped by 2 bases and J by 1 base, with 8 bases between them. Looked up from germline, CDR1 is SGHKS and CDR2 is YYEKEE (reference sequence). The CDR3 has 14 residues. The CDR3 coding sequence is TGTGCCAGCAGCTTAAGTTCGGGCACAGATACGCAGTATTTT. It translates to CASSLSSGTDTQYF.

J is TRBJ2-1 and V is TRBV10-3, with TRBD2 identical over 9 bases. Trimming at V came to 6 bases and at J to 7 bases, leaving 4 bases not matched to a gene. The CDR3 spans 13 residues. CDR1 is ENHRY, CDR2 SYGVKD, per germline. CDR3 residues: CAIRIAGENEQFF. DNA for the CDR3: TGTGCCATCAGGATAGCGGGAGAAAATGAGCAGTTCTTC.

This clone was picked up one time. CDR3 nucleotide sequence: TGCGCCAGCAGCTTGGGAGACAGGACCTCCTACAATGAGCAGTTCTTC. The encoded protein is CASSLGDRTSYNEQFF. The V and J genes are TRBV5-1 and TRBJ2-1; D perhaps matches TRBD1 (6 bases). The CDR3 is made up of 16 amino acids. Trimming shortened V by 0 bases and J by 0 bases, and 10 bases separated the two germline ends. From germline, CDR1 is SGHRS and CDR2 YFSETQ.

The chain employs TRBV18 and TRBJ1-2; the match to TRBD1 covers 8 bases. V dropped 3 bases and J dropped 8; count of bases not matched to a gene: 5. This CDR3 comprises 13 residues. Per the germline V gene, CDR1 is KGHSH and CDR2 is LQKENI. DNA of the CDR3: TGTGCCAGCTCACCGGGAGGACAGGGAGGCTACACCTTC. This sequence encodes CASSPGGQGGYTF.

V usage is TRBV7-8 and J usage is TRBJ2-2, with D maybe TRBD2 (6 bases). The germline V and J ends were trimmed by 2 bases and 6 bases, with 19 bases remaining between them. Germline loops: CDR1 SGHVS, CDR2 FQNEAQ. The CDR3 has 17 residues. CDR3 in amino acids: CASSLLDLAGRSGELFF. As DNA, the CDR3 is TGTGCCAGCAGCTTACTCGATTTGGCGGGAAGGTCCGGGGAGCTGTTTTTT.

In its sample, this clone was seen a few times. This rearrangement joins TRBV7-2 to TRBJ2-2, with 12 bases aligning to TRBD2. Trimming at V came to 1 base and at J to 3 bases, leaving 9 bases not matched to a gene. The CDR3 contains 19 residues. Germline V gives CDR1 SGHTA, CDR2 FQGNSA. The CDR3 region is CASSLGLAGATWDTGELFF. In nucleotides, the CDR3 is TGTGCCAGCAGCTTAGGACTAGCGGGAGCTACCTGGGACACCGGGGAGCTGTTTTTT.

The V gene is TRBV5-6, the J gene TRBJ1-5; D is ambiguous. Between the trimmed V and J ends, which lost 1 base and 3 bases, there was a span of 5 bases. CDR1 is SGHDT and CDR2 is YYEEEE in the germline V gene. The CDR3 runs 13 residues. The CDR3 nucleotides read TGTGCCAGCAGCTTGCGCTACAATCAGCCCCAGCATTTT. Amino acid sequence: CASSLRYNQPQHF.